A single sample gave rise to the 27 T cell receptor beta chains below, sequenced in a study of beta chain features in type 1 diabetes. The antigens these receptors bind are not known. What was sequenced were expressed TCRB transcripts, since all of the isolated RNA had been reverse transcribed. Some clones are missing from TCRdb's copy, which holds only in-frame ones; the method was immunoSEQ multiplex PCR. The sample consists of 150,000 to 200,000 clones, 8% to 9.5% of them appearing once. Whole-study findings and limits: Shorter TCRB CDR3s, moderately but significantly so, were found in Type 1 diabetes patients in all four CD4+ subsets.

Sequences were obtained from central memory CD4+ T cells from blood. These TCRs come from a woman between 18 and 30 years old with type 1 diabetes.

This chain links TRBV2 with TRBJ1-2, with a weak D call TRBD1 (5 bases). Trimming shortened V by 7 bases and J by 1 base, and 10 bases separated the two germline ends. This CDR3 spans 13 amino acids. CDR1 and CDR2 (germline): SNHLY, FYNNEI. The CDR3 region is CASTPTDNYGYTF. The CDR3 DNA reads TGTGCCAGCACTCCGACAGATAACTATGGCTACACCTTC.

The V call is TRBV30, the J call TRBJ2-7; 7 bases match TRBD2. Germline CDR1 is GTSNPN and CDR2 is SVGIG (reference sequence). CDR3 size: 12 residues. The V gene end was trimmed by 6 bases and the J gene end by 2 bases; junction bases not matched to a gene: 4. The CDR3, as DNA: TGTGCCTGCGGACTAGAAACCTACGAGCAGTACTTC. This sequence encodes CACGLETYEQYF.

V gene TRBV6-5 combines with J gene TRBJ2-3; 11 nucleotides agree with TRBD2. The CDR3 loop spans 14 amino acids. Germline values: CDR1 MNHEY, CDR2 SVGAGI. Unmatched junction bases numbered 7, after V lost 6 bases and J lost 8 bases. The CDR3 loop is CASRPGLAGVTQYF. CDR3 nucleotide sequence: TGTGCCAGCAGACCCGGACTAGCGGGTGTTACGCAGTATTTT.

This clone has just a few counts. The V gene is TRBV7-8, the J gene TRBJ1-5, with D maybe TRBD1 (6 bases). The CDR3 totals 13 residues. The germline V gene has CDR1 SGHVS and CDR2 FQNEAQ. V was trimmed by 5 bases and J by 4 bases, leaving 9 bases between them. The CDR3 protein is CASSQGQNQPQHF. DNA for the CDR3: TGTGCCAGCAGCCAGGGGCAGAATCAGCCCCAGCATTTT.

This clone has a handful of counts. J is TRBJ1-2 and V is TRBV7-2, with D hard to call. The CDR3 extends over 13 amino acids. The germline CDR1 and CDR2 sequences are SGHTA and FQGNSA. Trimming cost V 3 bases and J 4 bases, with 9 bases left between them. The CDR3 nucleotides are TGTGCCAGCAGCTTCGACGCTAGCTATGGCTACACCTTC. Translation: CASSFDASYGYTF.

The chain is built from TRBV5-1 and TRBJ2-2; TRBD2 aligns across 9 bases. CDR3 length: 14 residues. V shed 6 bases, J shed 3 bases, and the junction held 3 bases outside the gene matches. CDR1 is SGHRS and CDR2 is YFSETQ in the germline V gene. CDR3 nucleotides: TGCGCCAGCACAGCGGGGGGAGACACCGGGGAGCTGTTTTTT. Translation gives CASTAGGDTGELFF.

V and J are TRBV4-3 and TRBJ1-1, with TRBD1 identical over 10 bases. Germline V gene data show CDR1 as LGHNA and CDR2 as YSLEER. The CDR3 sequence is 15 residues long. Losses at the gene ends were 4 bases for V and 2 bases for J; bases not matched to a gene: 4. The CDR3 region has the DNA TGCGCCAGCAGCCCCCGGGACAGGGGAAACACTGAAGCTTTCTTT. Amino acids: CASSPRDRGNTEAFF.

The chain employs TRBV7-9 and TRBJ2-5; perhaps TRBD2 as D (5 bases). This CDR3 is 14 amino acids long. Germline loops: CDR1 SEHNR, CDR2 FQNEAQ (reference sequence). V lost 4 bases to trimming and J lost 3 bases, with 12 bases between them. DNA of the CDR3: TGTGCCAGCAGCTCTACTAGTTTTGAAGAGACCCAGTACTTC. Encoded protein: CASSSTSFEETQYF.

This clone appeared many times. The CDR3 DNA sequence: TGTGCCAGCAGCCCGACAGGGTACGGGGAGCTGTTTTTT. Translating it yields CASSPTGYGELFF. This chain connects TRBV6-1 to TRBJ2-2, with 7 bases aligning to TRBD1. V dropped 6 bases and J dropped 7; count of bases not matched to a gene: 5. Looked up from germline, CDR1 is MNHNS and CDR2 is SASEGT. This CDR3 spans 13 amino acids.

The table lists this clone with a few counts. V usage is TRBV7-2 and J usage is TRBJ2-5, with a tentative D call TRBD2 (6 bases). Germline-derived CDR1 and CDR2 are SGHTA and FQGNSA. The CDR3 is 13 residues long. The V end was cut by 3 bases, the J end by 6 bases, with 11 bases between. CDR3 DNA sequence: TGTGCCAGCAGCTTTGGGACTGGAAAGACCCAGTACTTC. This sequence encodes CASSFGTGKTQYF. Supplemented by reference TRBV7-2 and TRBJ2-5, the full variable domain reads GAGVSQSPSNKVTEKGKDVELRCDPISGHTALYWYRQSLGQGLEFLIYFQGNSAPDKSGLPSDRFSAERTGGSVSTLTIQRTQQEDSAVYLCASSFGTGKTQYFGPGTRLLVL.

A note on this clone: Other DNA sequences in the sample encode the same CDR3. CDR3 sequence (DNA): TGTGCCAGCAGCCTCGGGGACGAGCAGTACTTC. Protein product: CASSLGDEQYF. The chain carries TRBV7-6 and TRBJ2-7, with D tentatively TRBD2 (5 bases). There are 11 residues in the CDR3. Trimming removed 5 bases at V and 5 bases at J, with 7 bases between. From germline, CDR1 is SGHVS and CDR2 FNYEAQ.

The rearrangement joins TRBV6-5 to TRBJ1-2, with D possibly TRBD1 on 6 matching bases. Germline values: CDR1 MNHEY, CDR2 SVGAGI. CDR3 length: 13 amino acids. Trimming cost V 7 bases and J 6 bases, with 15 bases left between them. The chain's CDR3 is CASTRLQGDGYTF. The DNA for the CDR3 is TGTGCCAGCACCCGTCTACAGGGAGATGGCTACACCTTC.

This clone was seen a handful of times. J is TRBJ2-3 and V is TRBV4-3, with 9 bases that match TRBD2. Losses at the gene ends were 0 bases for V and 9 bases for J; bases not matched to a gene: 10. The CDR3 runs 16 residues. The germline V gene encodes CDR1 LGHNA and CDR2 YSLEER. CDR3 in DNA: TGCGCCAGCAGCCAAGATTTGGGACTAGCCCCTGGGACGCAGTATTTT. This gives the protein CASSQDLGLAPGTQYF.

There are a few counts of this clone. The V gene is TRBV7-3, the J gene TRBJ2-5; 7 nucleotides match TRBD1. This CDR3 spans 15 amino acids. V was pared by 5 bases and J by 4 bases, with 10 bases of the junction left unmatched. Germline CDR1 reads SGHTA; CDR2 reads FQGTGA. The CDR3: CASSINDRVGETQYF. The CDR3, as DNA: TGTGCCAGCAGCATAAACGACAGGGTGGGAGAGACCCAGTACTTC.

This clone was picked up a small number of times. CDR3 amino acids: CASSLQREDQFF. For the CDR3, the DNA is TGTGCCAGCAGTTTGCAGCGGGAGGATCAGTTCTTC. The chain employs TRBV28 and TRBJ2-1, with 9 bases lining up with TRBD2. Trimming cost V 3 bases and J 13 bases; bases outside gene matches: 4. Germline CDR1 reads MDHEN; CDR2 reads SYDVKM. CDR3 length: 12 amino acids.

This chain uses TRBV30 with TRBJ1-3; D ambiguous. The V gene's germline CDR1 is GTSNPN and CDR2 SVGIG (reference sequence). The CDR3 extends over 12 amino acids. Trimming pared 2 bases from V and 7 bases from J, leaving 9 bases between. The CDR3 region is CAWSQSTNTIYF. CDR3 in DNA: TGTGCCTGGAGTCAAAGCACGAACACCATATATTTT.

This clone was picked up a small number of times. This chain connects TRBV30 to TRBJ2-1; 9 bases line up with TRBD2. CDR1 GTSNPN and CDR2 SVGIG come from the germline V gene (reference sequence). The CDR3 contains 14 residues. With V trimmed by 5 bases and J by 8 bases, 10 bases remained unmatched. CDR3 nucleotide sequence: TGTGCCTGGGGCGGGCTAGCGGGACGGTATGAGCAGTTCTTC. Translating gives CAWGGLAGRYEQFF.

The chain uses TRBV18 and TRBJ2-7; D may be TRBD2 (6 bases). Trimming took off 0 bases at V and 3 bases at J, with 6 bases between the two ends. The CDR3 loop spans 13 amino acids. Germline V lookup: CDR1 KGHSH, CDR2 LQKENI. The CDR3 nucleotides read TGTGCCAGCTCACCACCGGGACTCTACGAGCAGTACTTC. Residues: CASSPPGLYEQYF.

This clone came up a few times. J is TRBJ1-2 and V is TRBV4-3; D is possibly TRBD1 (6 bases). V lost 2 bases and J lost 6, with 25 bases in between. Germline assignment: CDR1 LGHNA and CDR2 YSLEER. This CDR3 region has 18 residues. The chain's CDR3 is CASSQYTIQGGRMDGYTF. The DNA for the CDR3 is TGCGCCAGCAGCCAATATACTATACAGGGTGGACGAATGGATGGCTACACCTTC.

The rearrangement links TRBV7-9 to TRBJ2-7, with D uncertain. V lost 2 bases and J lost 1, with 6 bases in between. This CDR3 has 13 amino acids. In germline, CDR1 is SEHNR, CDR2 FQNEAQ (reference sequence). CDR3 coding DNA: TGTGCCAGCAGCTTAACTCATTCCTACGAGCAGTACTTC. It translates to CASSLTHSYEQYF.

The chain joins TRBV10-3 to TRBJ1-5; tentative D call: TRBD1 (6 bases). The CDR3 runs 16 residues. V was clipped by 0 bases and J by 1 base, with 10 bases between them. The germline gives CDR1 ENHRY, CDR2 SYGVKD. The chain's CDR3 is CAISESLGQSNQPQHF. The CDR3 coding sequence is TGTGCCATCAGTGAGTCGCTCGGACAGAGCAATCAGCCCCAGCATTTT.

The rearrangement uses TRBV4-3 and TRBJ2-5; 8 positions agree with TRBD1. After removal of 2 bases from V and 5 bases from J, the junction contained 4 bases not matched to a gene. CDR1 LGHNA and CDR2 YSLEER come from the germline V gene. This CDR3 has 14 residues. The CDR3 nucleotides are TGCGCCAGCAGCCAATCAGGGGGCAGGGAGACCCAGTACTTC. Protein: CASSQSGGRETQYF.

The chain has TRBV7-2 and TRBJ2-4; 9 bases line up with TRBD1. Germline CDR1 SGHTA, CDR2 FQGNSA. The CDR3 has 17 residues. Germline trimming cut 0 bases from V and 6 bases from J; bases unmatched to any gene: 9. The CDR3 spells CASSLAPPGTGLNIQYF. In DNA, the CDR3 is TGTGCCAGCAGCTTAGCGCCCCCTGGGACAGGGTTAAACATTCAGTACTTC. Complete variable domain (other parts from reference TRBV7-2 and TRBJ2-4): GAGVSQSPSNKVTEKGKDVELRCDPISGHTALYWYRQSLGQGLEFLIYFQGNSAPDKSGLPSDRFSAERTGGSVSTLTIQRTQQEDSAVYLCASSLAPPGTGLNIQYFGAGTRLSVL.

This clone was counted between two and nine times. This chain links TRBV4-3 with TRBJ2-1, with 9 bases aligning to TRBD1. J gave up 9 bases and V 0 bases, and 6 bases lay outside the gene matches. The CDR3 has 15 residues. Germline CDR1 is LGHNA and CDR2 is YSLEER. CDR3 in amino acids: CASSQEGTGSGEQFF. The CDR3 nucleotides read TGCGCCAGCAGCCAAGAAGGGACAGGGTCAGGTGAGCAGTTCTTC.

The genes are TRBV14 and TRBJ2-7; maybe TRBD2 (6 bases). The CDR3 consists of 13 residues. Germline CDR1 reads SGHDN; CDR2 reads FVKESK. The ends were cut back, 6 bases at V and 4 bases at J, with 13 bases in the middle. The CDR3 protein is CASRVADQYEQYF. CDR3 bases: TGTGCCAGCAGGGTAGCGGATCAATACGAGCAGTACTTC.

V gene TRBV6-5 combines with J gene TRBJ2-5; possible D gene TRBD1, 7 bases. CDR3 length: 15 amino acids. Germline loops: CDR1 MNHEY, CDR2 SVGAGI. Trimming shortened V by 2 bases and J by 5 bases, and 15 bases separated the two germline ends. The CDR3 protein is CASSYGGDSRETQYF. In nucleotides, the CDR3 is TGTGCCAGCAGTTACGGCGGGGACAGCCGGGAGACCCAGTACTTC.

V is TRBV4-1 and J is TRBJ2-1; D not resolved. The germline V gene encodes CDR1 MGHRA and CDR2 YSYEKL. The CDR3 totals 12 residues. The germline V and J ends were trimmed by 3 bases and 6 bases, with 6 bases remaining between them. The CDR3 bases are TGCGCCAGCAGCCACGACACCAATGAGCAGTTCTTC. Amino acid sequence: CASSHDTNEQFF.